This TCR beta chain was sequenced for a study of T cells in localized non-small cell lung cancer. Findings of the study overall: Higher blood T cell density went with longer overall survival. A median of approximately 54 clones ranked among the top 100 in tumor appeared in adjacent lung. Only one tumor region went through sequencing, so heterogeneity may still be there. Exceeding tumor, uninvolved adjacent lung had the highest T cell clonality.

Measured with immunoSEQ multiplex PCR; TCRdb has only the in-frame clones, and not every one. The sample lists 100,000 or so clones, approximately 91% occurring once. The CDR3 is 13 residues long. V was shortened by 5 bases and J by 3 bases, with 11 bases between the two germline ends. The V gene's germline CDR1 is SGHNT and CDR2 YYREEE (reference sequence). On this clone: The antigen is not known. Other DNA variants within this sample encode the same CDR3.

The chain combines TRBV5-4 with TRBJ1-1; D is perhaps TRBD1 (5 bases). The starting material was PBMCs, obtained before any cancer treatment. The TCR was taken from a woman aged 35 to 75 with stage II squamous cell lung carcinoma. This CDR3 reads CASSVGTHTEAFF. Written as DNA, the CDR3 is TGTGCCAGCAGTGTCGGGACTCACACTGAAGCTTTCTTT.